The 23 T cell receptor beta chains in this list originate from one sample, sequenced in a study of blood T cells in healthy people across ages. A J-beta primer mix and a sample-barcoded 5' primer were used in a second PCR of about 6 to 12 cycles. TCRdb used MiXCR to reprocess the 5' RACE reads, holding one entry per CDR3 protein. Of over a million distinct CDR3 sequences in the sample, 59% are singletons; the top ten hold 6.5% to 8.5%. Source material: blood. These receptors were collected from a man between 18 and 35 years old in good health.

This clonotype was picked up a small number of times. The rearrangement uses TRBV6-6 and TRBJ1-5; the D gene is possibly TRBD1 (5 bases). Germline V gives CDR1 MNHNY, CDR2 SVGAGI (reference sequence). Trimming cost V 6 bases and J 5 bases, with 8 bases left between them. The CDR3 is 12 amino acids. The CDR3 sequence is CASRLGDQPQHF. In DNA, the CDR3 is TGTGCCAGCAGACTGGGGGATCAGCCCCAGCATTTT.

The CDR3 spells CASSQSLTGEQFF. CDR3 nucleotide sequence: TGCGCCAGCAGCCAGTCCCTCACTGGAGAGCAGTTCTTC. The chain is built from TRBV4-3 and TRBJ2-1, with D uncertain. Germline CDR1 and CDR2: LGHNA and YSLEER. This CDR3 region has 13 residues. Deletions cut 3 bases from V and 10 bases from J, with 13 bases between.

This chain uses TRBV5-1 with TRBJ1-1, with D perhaps TRBD1 (5 bases). Trimming shortened V by 4 bases and J by 2 bases, and 15 bases separated the two germline ends. CDR1 and CDR2 (germline): SGHRS, YFSETQ. This CDR3 spans 15 amino acids. Written as DNA, the CDR3 is TGCGCCAGCAGCCCAGGCCGGGGGTCTAACACTGAAGCTTTCTTT. Its protein is CASSPGRGSNTEAFF.

Comments on this clonotype: The junction departs from germline at one end; a sequencing error may be responsible. This rearrangement joins TRBV29-1 to TRBJ2-1; no definite D call. Germline V CDR1 and CDR2: SQVTM, ANQGSEA. This CDR3 has 14 amino acids. DNA of the CDR3: TGCAGCGTTGAAGATCTTAAGGGTTACAATGAGCGGTTCTTC. Amino acids: CSVEDLKGYNERFF.

The gene calls are TRBV20-1 and TRBJ2-1, with 8 bases matching TRBD2. Unmatched junction bases numbered 12, after V lost 4 bases and J lost 4 bases. The CDR3 is made up of 16 amino acids. CDR1 is DFQATT, CDR2 SNEGSKA, per germline (reference sequence). CDR3 nucleotide sequence: TGCAGTGCTAAGCCCCTGGGACTAGGGATATACAATGAGCAGTTCTTC. Amino acids: CSAKPLGLGIYNEQFF.

V gene TRBV5-6 combines with J gene TRBJ1-1; D is unclear. Trimming removed 0 bases at V and 7 bases at J, with 7 bases between. CDR3 length: 12 amino acids. Germline V lookup: CDR1 SGHDT, CDR2 YYEEEE. Written as DNA, the CDR3 is TGTGCCAGCAGCTTGGATTACAGTGAAGCTTTCTTT. Translating gives CASSLDYSEAFF.

The chain links TRBV20-1 to TRBJ1-5; TRBD1 might be the D (5 bases). Per the germline V gene, CDR1 is DFQATT and CDR2 is SNEGSKA (reference sequence). Between the trimmed V and J ends, which lost 1 base and 1 base, there was a span of 14 bases. This CDR3 is built from 16 residues. The CDR3 reads CSARVTGVGSNQPQHF. Written as DNA, the CDR3 is TGCAGTGCTAGAGTCACGGGGGTCGGGAGCAATCAGCCCCAGCATTTT.

This chain joins TRBV5-6 and TRBJ2-7; 7 nucleotides line up with TRBD1. Looked up from germline, CDR1 is SGHDT and CDR2 is YYEEEE. The CDR3 totals 15 residues. The V segment lost 6 bases and the J segment 0 bases; nucleotides outside the gene matches: 9. CDR3 nucleotide sequence: TGTGCCAGCACATTATACAACAGGGGCTCCTACGAGCAGTACTTC. Protein: CASTLYNRGSYEQYF.

This clonotype was detected only a few times. The chain links TRBV18 to TRBJ1-4; D gene uncertain. V lost 2 bases and J lost 8, with 6 bases in between. This CDR3 spans 12 amino acids. Germline CDR1 is KGHSH and CDR2 is LQKENI. The chain's CDR3 is CASSPGEEKLFF. The CDR3 coding sequence is TGTGCCAGCTCACCAGGGGAGGAAAAACTGTTTTTT.

This clonotype was seen only a few times. The genes are TRBV4-2 and TRBJ1-5, with 8 nucleotides matching TRBD1. The CDR3 consists of 16 residues. J was trimmed by 6 bases and V by 0 bases; bases with no gene match: 7. Germline lookup yields CDR1 LGHNA and CDR2 YNFKEQ. The CDR3 reads CASSQDRTGLIQPQHF. The CDR3 DNA reads as TGTGCCAGCAGCCAAGATCGGACAGGGCTTATTCAGCCCCAGCATTTT.

This clonotype has just a few counts. The V call is TRBV4-1, the J call TRBJ2-7, with D tentatively TRBD2 (5 bases). Germline assignment: CDR1 MGHRA and CDR2 YSYEKL. There are 13 residues in the CDR3. Deletions cut 4 bases from V and 6 bases from J, with 13 bases between. CDR3 in amino acids: CASSPISGIEQYF. DNA of the CDR3: TGCGCCAGCAGCCCTATTTCGGGGATCGAGCAGTACTTC.

Points on this clonotype: At one of its ends the junction is not consistent with the germline gene, which may arise from a read error. The chain is built from TRBV7-7 and TRBJ2-1; D remains ambiguous. Germline V gives CDR1 SSHAT, CDR2 FNYEAQ (reference sequence). The CDR3 contains 13 residues. The DNA of the CDR3 is TGTGCTAGCAGCTTAGATCAGTACAATGAGCAGTTCTTC. Protein product: CASSLDQYNEQFF.

The chain is built from TRBV4-2 and TRBJ2-4; TRBD2 matches 7 bases. V lost 3 bases to trimming and J lost 5 bases; unmatched junction nucleotides: 7. The CDR3 is 15 residues long. Germline CDR1 and CDR2: LGHNA and YNFKEQ. CDR3 coding DNA: TGTGCCAGCAGCCATATCCGGGACTACCAAAACATTCAGTACTTC. This codes for CASSHIRDYQNIQYF.

The CDR3: CASSGDGTILGGYTF. CDR3 nucleotide sequence: TGTGCCAGCTCCGGGGACGGAACCATCCTAGGCGGCTACACCTTC. This sequence joins TRBV18 and TRBJ1-2, with a weak D call TRBD1 (5 bases). The germline V gene encodes CDR1 KGHSH and CDR2 LQKENI. The length of the CDR3 is 15 residues. V was cut by 6 bases and J by 8 bases, with 22 bases left in between.

The V and J genes are TRBV5-1 and TRBJ1-5; 8 bases are a match to TRBD1. This CDR3 comprises 14 residues. In germline, CDR1 is SGHRS, CDR2 YFSETQ. The junction had 9 bases not matched to a gene; V was cut back by 4 bases and J by 9 bases. This CDR3 reads CASSPTGGGLPQHF. In DNA form, the CDR3 reads TGCGCCAGCAGCCCTACAGGGGGTGGTTTGCCCCAGCATTTT.

The chain recombines TRBV5-1 with TRBJ2-1, with D hard to call. Trimming cost V 1 base and J 0 bases, with 11 bases left between them. The CDR3 runs to 16 residues. CDR1 is SGHRS, CDR2 YFSETQ, per germline. CDR3 DNA: TGCGCCAGCAGCTTGCGACCCGGGTCCTCCTACAATGAGCAGTTCTTC. Residues: CASSLRPGSSYNEQFF.

The DNA for the CDR3 is TGCGCCAGCAGCTCGGAAAGAGCCTACGAGCAGTACTTC. This encodes CASSSERAYEQYF. The chain joins TRBV5-1 to TRBJ2-7; D gene uncertain. V lost 3 bases to trimming and J lost 2 bases, with 9 bases between them. Germline CDR1 and CDR2: SGHRS and YFSETQ. The CDR3 has 13 residues. Full variable domain (outside the CDR3, taken from reference TRBV5-1 and TRBJ2-7): KAGVTQTPRYLIKTRGQQVTLSCSPISGHRSVSWYQQTPGQGLQFLFEYFSETQRNKGNFPGRFSGRQFSNSRSEMNVSTLELGDSALYLCASSSERAYEQYFGPGTRLTVT.

This clonotype has just a few counts. The rearrangement uses TRBV6-1 and TRBJ2-3; TRBD2 agrees at 15 bases. From germline, CDR1 is MNHNS and CDR2 SASEGT. This CDR3 has 19 residues. The ends lost 7 bases at V and 4 bases at J; junction bases unmatched: 15. The CDR3 DNA reads TGTGCCAGCACCCAAGGCGGGACTAGCGGGAGGCTGGCGCCAGATACGCAGTATTTT. Its protein is CASTQGGTSGRLAPDTQYF.

The J gene is TRBJ1-1, the V gene TRBV3-1; the D is unclear. Trimming cost V 2 bases and J 1 base, with 11 bases left between them. Looked up from germline, CDR1 is LGHDT and CDR2 is YNNKEL (reference sequence). The CDR3 covers 15 residues. CDR3 bases: TGTGCCAGCAGCCAAAAACCCGGCAGGAACACTGAAGCTTTCTTT. Encoded protein: CASSQKPGRNTEAFF.

This clonotype was counted a few times. The CDR3 loop is CASSEGVEVSYGYTF. CDR3 bases: TGTGCCAGCAGTGAAGGCGTAGAGGTCTCCTATGGCTACACCTTC. V gene TRBV6-1 combines with J gene TRBJ1-2; D is unresolved. CDR1 is MNHNS and CDR2 is SASEGT in the germline V gene. The CDR3 is 15 residues long. Trimming took off 1 base at V and 4 bases at J, with 13 bases between the two ends.

The CDR3 protein is CSADTGGTYEQYF. DNA of the CDR3: TGCAGTGCGGATACAGGGGGTACCTACGAGCAGTACTTC. The rearrangement joins TRBV20-1 to TRBJ2-7; 8 bases agree with TRBD1. With V trimmed by 6 bases and J by 2 bases, 6 bases remained unmatched. Germline V lookup: CDR1 DFQATT, CDR2 SNEGSKA (reference sequence). The CDR3 has 13 amino acids.

The chain combines TRBV5-1 with TRBJ2-7, with 9 bases that match TRBD1. The junction had 11 bases not matched to a gene; V was cut back by 3 bases and J by 7 bases. The germline V gene has CDR1 SGHRS and CDR2 YFSETQ. This CDR3 is 15 amino acids long. CDR3 residues: CASSSAQGQGWEQYF. The CDR3 DNA follows: TGCGCCAGCAGCTCCGCGCAGGGACAGGGATGGGAGCAGTACTTC.

This clonotype was seen only a few times. J is TRBJ2-3 and V is TRBV27; D gene ambiguous. V was pared by 6 bases and J by 4 bases, with 8 bases between. Germline CDR1 and CDR2: MNHEY and SMNVEV (reference sequence). This CDR3 has 12 amino acids. The CDR3 sequence: CASRGFADTQYF. CDR3 DNA: TGTGCCAGCAGGGGTTTCGCAGATACGCAGTATTTT.